Listed below are T cell receptor beta chains from one sample, sequenced in a study of CD4+ T cells in melanoma. Sequencing used immunoSEQ multiplex PCR; TCRdb keeps in-frame clones, though not all of them. The data contain about 10,000 clones, approximately 68% of them singletons. Sequencing was performed on cells from a culture (not recorded whether cultured in vitro). The receptors were gathered from a human donor with melanoma. Both conserved end residues are part of each CDR3. Fields, in order: V gene, J gene, D gene, clone size, CDR3 DNA, CDR3 protein. A D gene is named only where the DNA matches it firmly. Clone size is shown for a subset of rows, as once, few, many or a class of expanded clone.

V: TRBV6-6
J: TRBJ2-1
D: TRBD2
size: -
DNA: TGTGCCAGCATCCGCGGGGGTGACAATGAGCAGTTCTTC
CDR3: CASIRGGDNEQFF

V: TRBV4-2
J: TRBJ1-2
D: -
size: few
DNA: TGTGCCAGCAGCCAAGATATCCGGGACACACGTCATGGCTACACCTTC
CDR3: CASSQDIRDTRHGYTF

V: TRBV20-1
J: TRBJ2-7
D: -
size: -
DNA: TGCAGTGCTAGTAAGCTGAACGAGCAGTACTTC
CDR3: CSASKLNEQYF

V: TRBV2
J: TRBJ1-1
D: TRBD1
size: -
DNA: TGTGCCAGCAGCTACAGGGGGGAGAACACTGAAGCTTTCTTT
CDR3: CASSYRGENTEAFF

V: TRBV19
J: TRBJ2-7
D: TRBD1
size: -
DNA: TGTGCCAGTGCGACGACAGGGGGCTTCTACGAGCAGTACTTC
CDR3: CASATTGGFYEQYF

V: TRBV5-6
J: TRBJ1-2
D: -
size: -
DNA: TGTGCCAGCAGCATCTGGGGAGCGGAGGTCACCTTC
CDR3: CASSIWGAEVTF

V: TRBV27
J: TRBJ1-6
D: -
size: few
DNA: TGTGCCATCGACCGCCACTGGGGTATGAATTCACCCCTCCACTTT
CDR3: CAIDRHWGMNSPLHF

V: TRBV5-5
J: TRBJ1-2
D: -
size: -
DNA: TGTGCCAGCAGTCTGATCCCCCAGGCCTCACGTGGCTACACCTTC
CDR3: CASSLIPQASRGYTF

V: TRBV19
J: TRBJ1-1
D: -
size: -
DNA: TGTGCCAGTAGTATGAGAGGGGGGGTTAAGAACACTGAAGCTTTCTTT
CDR3: CASSMRGGVKNTEAFF

V: TRBV5-6
J: TRBJ2-3
D: TRBD2
size: once
DNA: TGTGCCAGCAGCACGGGGAGGGCAGATACGCAGTATTTT
CDR3: CASSTGRADTQYF